Shown below are 25 T cell receptor beta chains from a single sample sequenced in a study of Graves' ophthalmopathy and Graves' hyperthyroidism. Amplified TCR beta CDR3 regions were obtained using RNA transcripts as template. Second-round multiplex PCR came after a first-round RT-PCR that employed HTBI primers. TCRdb processed the multiplex PCR reads anew with MiXCR; each CDR3 protein has one entry. The sample records about 210,000 distinct CDR3 sequences, less than 30% being singletons. Sequenced: peripheral blood. These receptors were taken from a man aged 45-60 years with Graves' ophthalmopathy.

Ten or more counts support this clonotype. This chain uses TRBV12-3 or TRBV12-4 with TRBJ1-5, with D unclear. Trimming left V 2 bases short and J 1 base short, with 3 bases between. The CDR3 totals 13 residues. CDR3 sequence: CASSLRSNQPQHF. The CDR3 nucleotides read TGTGCCAGCAGTTTAAGGAGCAATCAGCCCCAGCATTTT.

This clonotype was found many times. Here the CDR3 DNA reads TGCGCCAGCAGCTTGGGGCAGACGGAGCTGTTTTTT. This translates into CASSLGQTELFF. The chain joins TRBV5-1 to TRBJ2-2; D gene ambiguous. Germline V gene lookup returns CDR1 SGHRS and CDR2 YFSETQ. Trimming left V 0 bases short and J 10 bases short, with 7 bases between. There are 12 residues in the CDR3.

In this sample, this clonotype turned up many times. The chain employs TRBV3-1 and TRBJ2-7; D not certain. The CDR3 contains 13 residues. Looked up from germline, CDR1 is LGHDT and CDR2 is YNNKEL (reference sequence). The V end lost 4 bases, the J end lost 1 base, and 8 bases lay between the germline ends. The CDR3 nucleotides are TGTGCCAGCAGCCCCGTCCCATCCTACGAGCAGTACTTC. Its protein product is CASSPVPSYEQYF.

The CDR3 region is CSALETRRLASYTF. CDR3 nucleotide sequence: TGCAGTGCCCTAGAGACCCGACGGTTGGCCAGCTACACCTTC. The rearrangement links TRBV20-1 to TRBJ1-2; D unresolved. This CDR3 contains 14 residues. Germline CDR1 is DFQATT and CDR2 is SNEGSKA (reference sequence). V lost 6 bases to trimming and J lost 9 bases, with 23 bases between them.

This clonotype was recorded many times. The chain uses TRBV19 and TRBJ2-4; 12 bases match TRBD2. Germline values: CDR1 LNHDA, CDR2 SQIVND (reference sequence). The V segment lost 6 bases and the J segment 3 bases; nucleotides outside the gene matches: 9. The CDR3 loop spans 17 amino acids. CDR3 nucleotide sequence: TGTGCCAGTAGCCTCACCGGGACTAGCGGGTTCAAAAACATTCAGTACTTC. It encodes CASSLTGTSGFKNIQYF.

The chain joins TRBV12-3 or TRBV12-4 to TRBJ1-5; TRBD1 might be the D (6 bases). Trimming removed 7 bases at V and 8 bases at J, with 15 bases between. The CDR3 covers 13 residues. The CDR3 spells CASTRDRLEPQHF. The CDR3, as DNA: TGTGCCAGCACCCGAGACAGGCTGGAGCCCCAGCATTTT.

Ten or more counts support this clonotype. This sequence joins TRBV2 and TRBJ1-5; 11 bases agree with TRBD1. The CDR3 has 16 residues. J gave up 3 bases and V 4 bases, and 5 bases lay outside the gene matches. Germline CDR1 SNHLY, CDR2 FYNNEI. The DNA of the CDR3 is TGTGCCAGCAGTGGGACAGGGGGCTTTATCAATCAGCCCCAGCATTTT. Its translation is CASSGTGGFINQPQHF.

The gene calls are TRBV15 and TRBJ1-1; TRBD1 might be the D (6 bases). This CDR3 spans 14 amino acids. Per germline, CDR1 LNHNV and CDR2 YYDKDF (reference sequence). Between the trimmed V and J ends, which lost 1 base and 3 bases, there was a span of 9 bases. CDR3 in amino acids: CATSRVRGDTEAFF. In nucleotides, the CDR3 is TGTGCCACCAGCAGAGTCAGGGGTGACACTGAAGCTTTCTTT.

The chain recombines TRBV3-1 with TRBJ1-6, with D unclear. The V gene's germline CDR1 is LGHDT and CDR2 YNNKEL (reference sequence). The CDR3 has 15 residues. V lost 2 bases and J lost 9, with 14 bases in between. The CDR3 here is CASSQSVVLGSPLHF. The CDR3, as DNA: TGTGCCAGCAGCCAATCGGTGGTTTTAGGTTCACCCCTCCACTTT.

This clonotype was seen at least ten times. The gene calls are TRBV6-2 or TRBV6-3 and TRBJ2-7, with D possibly being TRBD2 (6 bases). Trimming stripped 6 bases from V and 4 bases from J, with 10 bases between. Germline loops: CDR1 MNHEY, CDR2 SVGEGT. The CDR3 has 12 residues. In DNA form, the CDR3 reads TGTGCCAGCAGCCACGGGAGTTACGAGCAGTACTTC. This translates into CASSHGSYEQYF.

This clonotype was counted at least ten times. V usage is TRBV12-3 or TRBV12-4 and J usage is TRBJ1-1; the D gene is possibly TRBD1 (5 bases). This CDR3 is built from 13 residues. Trimming shortened V by 6 bases and J by 1 base, and 9 bases separated the two germline ends. The CDR3 nucleotides read TGTGCCAGCAGCGTTACAGGGAACACTGAAGCTTTCTTT. It codes for CASSVTGNTEAFF.

This clonotype was counted at least ten times. The chain is built from TRBV29-1 and TRBJ2-7; D unresolved. The CDR3 totals 12 residues. V dropped 3 bases and J dropped 12 bases, with 18 bases sitting between them. CDR1 and CDR2 from the germline V gene are SQVTM and ANQGSEA. CDR3 sequence: CSVEEPESEWYF. CDR3 nucleotides: TGCAGCGTTGAGGAACCAGAATCGGAATGGTACTTC.

In its sample, this clonotype was seen many times. This sequence joins TRBV12-3 or TRBV12-4 and TRBJ1-3; D gene uncertain. This CDR3 has 14 residues. Trimming removed 5 bases at V and 4 bases at J, with 12 bases between. In nucleotides, the CDR3 is TGTGCCAGCAGTCCCACCCTCATAGGAAACACCATATATTTT. Its protein is CASSPTLIGNTIYF.

This clonotype was counted at least ten times. The V call is TRBV29-1, the J call TRBJ2-5, with TRBD2 matching over 7 bases. CDR1 SQVTM and CDR2 ANQGSEA come from the germline V gene. J was trimmed by 0 bases and V by 6 bases; bases with no gene match: 7. The CDR3 has 14 residues. The chain's CDR3 is CSVASLADQETQYF. In DNA, the CDR3 is TGCAGCGTCGCTTCCCTAGCGGACCAAGAGACCCAGTACTTC.

This clonotype was picked up one time. This chain joins TRBV7-8 and TRBJ2-7, with a possible D match to TRBD1 (6 bases). The CDR3 contains 14 residues. Germline V lookup: CDR1 SGHVS, CDR2 FQNEAQ. Trimming stripped 6 bases from V and 3 bases from J, with 15 bases between. CDR3 residues: CASSYAGQIYEQYF. In DNA form, the CDR3 reads TGTGCCAGCAGTTACGCCGGACAGATCTACGAGCAGTACTTC.

The V gene is TRBV15, the J gene TRBJ1-3, with no clear D. CDR1 and CDR2 from the germline V gene are LNHNV and YYDKDF (reference sequence). This CDR3 has 15 residues. V was shortened by 5 bases and J by 0 bases, with 11 bases between the two germline ends. The CDR3 sequence: CATSWEVDSGNTIYF. The CDR3 bases are TGTGCCACCAGCTGGGAGGTTGACTCTGGAAACACCATATATTTT.

There are many counts of this clonotype. The V call is TRBV28, the J call TRBJ1-5; 11 positions agree with TRBD1. The germline gives CDR1 MDHEN, CDR2 SYDVKM. The CDR3 has 18 amino acids. The ends lost 5 bases at V and 3 bases at J; junction bases unmatched: 12. The CDR3 region has the DNA TGTGCCAGCAGTACAGGGACAGGGGGTAGGGGTTTCAATCAGCCCCAGCATTTT. Amino acid sequence: CASSTGTGGRGFNQPQHF.

This clonotype was seen repeatedly, ten times or more. The rearrangement joins TRBV27 to TRBJ2-5; D uncertain. This CDR3 contains 13 residues. The V gene lost 3 bases and the J gene lost 5 bases, with 10 bases spanning the gap. The germline V gene encodes CDR1 MNHEY and CDR2 SMNVEV (reference sequence). CDR3 loop: CASSFEAEETQYF. The CDR3 bases are TGTGCCAGCAGTTTCGAGGCCGAGGAGACCCAGTACTTC.

In its sample, this clonotype was seen many times. The chain combines TRBV20-1 with TRBJ2-2; possible D gene TRBD2, 5 bases. Per the germline V gene, CDR1 is DFQATT and CDR2 is SNEGSKA (reference sequence). Trimming pared 6 bases from V and 5 bases from J, leaving 19 bases between. This CDR3 region has 15 residues. The CDR3 loop is CSAPRLPGGTGELFF. For the CDR3, the DNA is TGCAGTGCACCCCGACTACCCGGTGGAACCGGGGAGCTGTTTTTT.

This rearrangement joins TRBV25-1 to TRBJ1-3, with no clear D. Germline V gene sequence: CDR1 MGHDK, CDR2 SYGVNS. CDR3 size: 15 residues. Trimming left V 3 bases short and J 0 bases short, with 9 bases between. CDR3: CASSEGSYSGNTIYF. The CDR3 region has the DNA TGTGCCAGCAGTGAGGGGTCATACTCTGGAAACACCATATATTTT.

This clonotype has at least ten counts. The chain has TRBV7-2 and TRBJ1-3, with D perhaps matching TRBD1 (5 bases). The CDR3 runs to 15 residues. Germline CDR1 is SGHTA and CDR2 is FQGNSA. The germline V and J ends were trimmed by 4 bases and 0 bases, with 10 bases remaining between them. DNA of the CDR3: TGTGCCAGCAGCTCCTCCGGGGCCTCTGGAAACACCATATATTTT. Residues: CASSSSGASGNTIYF.

The CDR3, as DNA: TGTGCCAGCAGTTTCCTATACACCGGGGAGCTGTTTTTT. Residues: CASSFLYTGELFF. The chain carries TRBV27 and TRBJ2-2; unclear D gene. The germline CDR1 and CDR2 sequences are MNHEY and SMNVEV (reference sequence). V shed 3 bases and J shed 3 bases, with 5 bases lying between them. The CDR3 totals 13 residues.

The J gene is TRBJ2-2, the V gene TRBV11-3; no clear D gene. The CDR3 is made up of 14 amino acids. CDR1 is SGHNT, CDR2 YENEEA, per germline. Trimming removed 1 base at V and 4 bases at J, with 7 bases between. The CDR3 bases are TGTGCCAGCAGCTTAGCCAGGACCACCGGGGAGCTGTTTTTT. Protein sequence: CASSLARTTGELFF.

The chain links TRBV11-2 to TRBJ2-5, with D unresolved. The DNA end favors TRBJ2-7, so the J call may be wrong. The CDR3 is 13 amino acids. Per germline, CDR1 SGHAT and CDR2 FQNNGV. The CDR3 DNA follows: TGTGCCAGCAGCCCCACAGAGTGGTACGAGCAGTACTTC. Its protein is CASSPTEWYEQYF.

The gene calls are TRBV4-2 and TRBJ2-7; no clear D gene. The CDR3 totals 15 residues. Looked up from germline, CDR1 is LGHNA and CDR2 is YNFKEQ. The ends were cut back, 5 bases at V and 1 base at J, with 15 bases in the middle. DNA of the CDR3: TGTGCCAGCAGCTTCACGGCCAGCGCGTCCTACGAGCAGTACTTC. Translated, it gives CASSFTASASYEQYF.